This T cell receptor beta chain stems from a study of beta chain features in type 1 diabetes. Background on the study: No age, gender or cell yield differences were seen between patients and healthy donors. Study observations and caveats: VDJ junctions sequenced from type 1 diabetes patients showed fewer insertions and more deletions. Within each of all four CD4+ subsets, Type 1 diabetes patients had TCRB CDR3s that were moderately but significantly shorter.

Sequenced material consisted of expressed TCRB transcripts (all of the isolated RNA was reverse transcribed). Some clones are missing from TCRdb's copy, which holds only in-frame ones; the method was immunoSEQ multiplex PCR. The sample yields 230,000 or so clones, around 16% seen once. On this clone itself: Its antigen is not known.

Populations obtained by sorting all exceeded 98% purity. Sequencing was done on a sample of naive CD4+ T cells from blood. The clonotype originates from a man aged 25-45 years with type 1 diabetes.

The CDR3 protein is CASSLEGSSYEQYF. In DNA, the CDR3 is TGTGCCAGCAGCTTGGAAGGGAGCTCCTACGAGCAGTACTTC. The gene calls are TRBV5-4 and TRBJ2-7, with a possible D match to TRBD2 (5 bases). Looked up from germline, CDR1 is SGHNT and CDR2 is YYREEE (reference sequence). With 0 bases removed from V and 0 bases from J, the gap between germline ends came to 7 bases. The CDR3 spans 14 residues.